The TCR beta chain under discussion was sequenced for a study of beta chain features in type 1 diabetes. On the study more broadly: The examined sorted cells totaled under 120 million across samples. Study-level points and caveats: Naive, central memory and Treg TCRB repertoires seemed to resemble each other more closely in patients than they did in healthy donors. When Type 1 diabetes patients were examined, their TCRB CDR3s proved moderately but significantly shorter in all four CD4+ subsets. At VDJ recombination sites, type 1 diabetes patients had fewer insertions and more deleted nucleotides.

The sequenced template was cDNA made from the entire isolated RNA. Assay: immunoSEQ multiplex PCR; the TCRdb copy retains only in-frame clones and omits some. The sample includes more than 300,000 clones, roughly a tenth of them seen just once. The authors sorted CD4+ naive, central memory, regulatory and stem cell-like memory cells via CD45RO/CCR7/CD25/CD127/CD95/CD27. The V end lost 0 bases, the J end lost 8 bases, and 14 bases lay between the germline ends. The CDR3 has 14 residues. Germline assignment: CDR1 SGHRS and CDR2 YFSETQ. A word on this clone: Its antigen is as yet unknown.

Sequencing used central memory CD4+ T cells from blood. The receptor was derived from a young man with type 1 diabetes. The V gene is TRBV5-1, the J gene TRBJ1-2, with D unresolved. CDR3: CASSLDSGFVGYTF. The CDR3 bases are TGCGCCAGCAGCTTGGATAGCGGGTTCGTCGGCTACACCTTC.